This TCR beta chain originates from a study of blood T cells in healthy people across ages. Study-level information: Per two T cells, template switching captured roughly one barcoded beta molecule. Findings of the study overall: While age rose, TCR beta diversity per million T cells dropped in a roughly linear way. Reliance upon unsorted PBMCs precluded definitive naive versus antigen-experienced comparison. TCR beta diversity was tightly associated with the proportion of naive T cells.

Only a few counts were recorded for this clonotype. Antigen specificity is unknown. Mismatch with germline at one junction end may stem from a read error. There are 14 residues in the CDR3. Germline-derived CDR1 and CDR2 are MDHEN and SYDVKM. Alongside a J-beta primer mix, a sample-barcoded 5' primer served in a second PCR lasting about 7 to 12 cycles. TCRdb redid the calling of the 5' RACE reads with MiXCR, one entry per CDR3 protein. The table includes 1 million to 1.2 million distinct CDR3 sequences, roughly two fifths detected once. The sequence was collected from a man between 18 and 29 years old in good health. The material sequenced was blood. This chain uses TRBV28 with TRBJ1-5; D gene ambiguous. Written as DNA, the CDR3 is TGCGCCAGCAGTATTGGGGATGGGGTTCAGCCCCAGCATTTT. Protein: CASSIGDGVQPQHF.